The following is a T cell receptor (beta chain) sequence with its context. Its specificity is not known. This sample is part of a study of CD8+CD57+ T cells in acquired aplastic anemia. Study at large: The average for DNA from sorted CD4+ and CD8+ cells was about 3.3 ug. Study-level findings and limits: Shared by patients and controls, 25 to 35 CD8+ CDR3s were abundant in patients.

Before being chosen for sequencing, patients had shown CD8+CD57+ cell expansion by flow cytometry. This CDR3 spans 15 amino acids. The V gene's germline CDR1 is SGHVS and CDR2 FNYEAQ. Trimming removed 1 base at V and 4 bases at J, with 11 bases between. Template material for TCR beta VDJ and CDR3 profiling consisted of genomic DNA. TCRdb independently ran MiXCR on the reads; one entry per CDR3 protein. Of around 150,000 distinct CDR3 sequences in the sample, roughly 50% were seen once. This chain joins TRBV7-6 and TRBJ1-5; tentative D call: TRBD1 (6 bases). The sequenced sample consisted of sorted CD4+, CD8+, or CD8+CD57+ T cells (not recorded which) from PBMCs. This TCR came from a human donor with aplastic anemia. The CDR3 protein is CASSLVTGGNQPQHF. DNA for the CDR3: TGTGCCAGCAGCTTAGTGACAGGTGGGAATCAGCCCCAGCATTTT.